Below, 10 T cell receptor beta chains from the same sample are listed, as sequenced in a study of blood T cells in healthy people across ages (dated by TCRdb to between 2014 and 2017). Libraries were built with 5' RACE. Sequencing was performed on an Illumina HiSeq 2500. A second PCR of roughly 7 to 11 cycles was performed with a sample-barcoded 5' primer and a J-beta primer mix. Through fastp at Q25 and MiXCR, TCRdb rebuilt clones from the public reads, retaining in-frame beta chains. All rows with the same CDR3 protein become a single entry with the most common DNA and genes. This sample has fewer than 900,000 distinct CDR3 sequences in its table, and about 36% of those were observed once. Together, the top ten hold 10% to 15% of the sample. Sequenced material: blood. Every receptor here comes from a man younger than 35 in good health.

This clonotype appeared a few times. The chain couples TRBV28 to TRBJ2-7; 10 positions agree with TRBD2. Germline V gene sequence: CDR1 MDHEN, CDR2 SYDVKM. V lost 4 bases and J lost 3; bases outside the gene matches: 9. The CDR3 contains 16 residues. CDR3 coding DNA: TGTGCCAGCAGTTCCTCTAGCGGGGGAATCGGCTACGAGCAGTACTTC. Protein: CASSSSSGGIGYEQYF.

The CDR3 is CASSYGLTGDPFSYEQYF. The DNA for the CDR3 is TGTGCCAGCAGCTACGGACTGACGGGGGACCCATTCTCCTACGAGCAGTACTTC. The chain employs TRBV7-8 and TRBJ2-7, with TRBD2 as a possible D gene (6 bases). Trimming took off 4 bases at V and 0 bases at J, with 22 bases between the two ends. The CDR3 contains 18 residues. Germline lookup yields CDR1 SGHVS and CDR2 FQNEAQ.

This clonotype appeared many times. The DNA of the CDR3 is TGCAGTGCTGGGGACAGAAACATCTACGAGCAGTACTTC. Its translation is CSAGDRNIYEQYF. This rearrangement joins TRBV20-1 to TRBJ2-7, with 7 bases that match TRBD1. V shed 5 bases and J 3 bases; nucleotides not matched to a gene: 7. The CDR3 is made up of 13 amino acids. CDR1 and CDR2 from the germline V gene are DFQATT and SNEGSKA (reference sequence).

V and J are TRBV7-3 and TRBJ1-1; 9 positions match TRBD1. This CDR3 is built from 15 residues. The V and J ends lost 0 bases and 6 bases, in that order; junction bases with no gene match: 5. Germline CDR1 is SGHTA and CDR2 is FQGTGA. The CDR3 DNA sequence: TGTGCCAGCAGCTTAACGGGACAGGGAGGGGCTGAAGCTTTCTTT. It specifies CASSLTGQGGAEAFF.

The rearrangement uses TRBV7-2 and TRBJ2-1, with D perhaps matching TRBD1 (5 bases). CDR3 length: 14 residues. Trimming removed 5 bases at V and 7 bases at J, with 15 bases between. Germline assignment: CDR1 SGHTA and CDR2 FQGNSA. Here the CDR3 DNA reads TGTGCCAGCAGCAGGGGAAGCGCCTCTAATGAGCAGTTCTTC. Amino acid sequence: CASSRGSASNEQFF.

This chain links TRBV12-3 or TRBV12-4 with TRBJ2-1, with a possible D match to TRBD2 (7 bases). CDR3 length: 16 amino acids. V was cut by 3 bases and J by 7 bases, with 19 bases left in between. CDR3 region: CASSLGRGALMNEQFF. The CDR3 DNA follows: TGTGCCAGCAGTTTGGGTCGGGGGGCACTTATGAATGAGCAGTTCTTC.

The V and J genes are TRBV2 and TRBJ2-4, with 8 nucleotides matching TRBD1. The J call could be wrong; TRBJ2-7 is a better fit for the DNA end. Germline lookup yields CDR1 SNHLY and CDR2 FYNNEI. The CDR3 length is 14 residues. The CDR3 DNA reads as TGTGCCAGCAGTGTCCAGGGGGCGGGATACGAGCAGTACTTC. It translates to CASSVQGAGYEQYF.

This clonotype was picked up a small number of times. The V and J genes are TRBV7-3 and TRBJ2-1; tentatively, D is TRBD2 (5 bases). The V end lost 5 bases, the J end lost 7 bases, and 12 bases lay between the germline ends. The CDR3 length is 13 residues. Germline V lookup: CDR1 SGHTA, CDR2 FQGTGA. Here the CDR3 DNA reads TGTGCCAGCAGCCCAACGGGGTTGAATGAGCAGTTCTTC. This sequence encodes CASSPTGLNEQFF.

CDR3 loop: CASRASGGAVSYEQYF. The DNA for the CDR3 is TGTGCCAGCAGGGCTAGCGGGGGGGCCGTTTCCTACGAGCAGTACTTC. This chain uses TRBV27 with TRBJ2-7; 12 bases line up with TRBD2. The germline gives CDR1 MNHEY, CDR2 SMNVEV (reference sequence). This CDR3 is built from 16 residues. V lost 6 bases, J lost 1 base, and 7 bases stayed unmatched.

The chain has TRBV2 and TRBJ1-1; D gene unclear. The CDR3 runs to 12 residues. V was clipped by 6 bases and J by 5 bases, with 10 bases between them. CDR1 is SNHLY and CDR2 is FYNNEI in the germline V gene. CDR3 protein: CASSYRETEAFF. The CDR3 coding sequence is TGTGCCAGCAGCTACCGGGAAACTGAAGCTTTCTTT. The variable domain in full, completed from reference TRBV2 and TRBJ1-1, reads EPEVTQTPSHQVTQMGQEVILRCVPISNHLYFYWYRQILGQKVEFLVSFYNNEISEKSEIFDDQFSVERPDGSNFTLKIRSTKLEDSAMYFCASSYRETEAFFGQGTRLTVV.